This T cell receptor (beta chain) was sequenced for a study of ipilimumab plus nivolumab after autologous stem cell transplantation. With regard to this clone: Its target is unknown.

General study findings and limits: The authors say TCR, Treg and microbiome findings warrant further study.

Dosing: nivolumab 3 mg/kg IV, weeks 1, 4, 7, 10, then every two weeks to week 26. Data came from immunoSEQ multiplex PCR; TCRdb stores just in-frame clones and leaves some out. The sample has more than 20,000 clones; around four fifths are singletons. The germline gives CDR1 SQVTM, CDR2 ANQGSEA. The CDR3 runs 11 residues. Trimming removed 7 bases from V and 7 bases from J, with 11 bases in between. The receptor was isolated from a male donor with diffuse large B-cell lymphoma. The material sequenced was PBMCs, taken in a trial of ipilimumab plus nivolumab as post-transplant consolidation. The chain is built from TRBV29-1 and TRBJ1-3; a weak D match, TRBD1 (5 bases). CDR3 sequence: CSARKGNTIYF. The CDR3 nucleotides read TGCAGCGCTCGAAAGGGGAACACCATATATTTT.